Sequencing of this T cell receptor (beta chain) was carried out in a study of blood T cells in healthy people across ages. The donors, all healthy, were Caucasians living in Russia, aged 6 to 90. This CDR3 region has 13 residues. Germline trimming cut 6 bases from V and 4 bases from J; bases unmatched to any gene: 3. Germline V CDR1 and CDR2: SQVTM, ANQGSEA. Together with a sample-barcoded 5' primer, a J-beta primer mix was included in a second PCR lasting about 7 to 11 cycles. From the 5' RACE reads, TCRdb called clonotypes with MiXCR, one entry per CDR3 protein. The sample yields some 760,000 distinct CDR3 sequences, around 25% seen once. These same records also appear under a second study, on T cells of mothers and their children. That investigation notes: Sample barcodes plus 2-4 random nucleotides came from the M1S primer. Within related and unrelated pairs, thymic selection shapes TCR recombination output in a similar way.

This receptor was taken from a boy between 10 and 17 years old in good health. The chain uses TRBV29-1 and TRBJ2-5, with 12 positions matching TRBD1. The sequencing sample was made of blood. The chain's CDR3 is CSVWDRGRETQYF. DNA for the CDR3: TGCAGCGTATGGGACAGGGGGCGAGAGACCCAGTACTTC.